This TCR beta chain was identified in a study of CD8+ T cells in alopecia areata. cDNA serving as the sequencing template came from extracted, reverse transcribed RNA. The data were produced by immunoSEQ multiplex PCR, yet TCRdb's version contains in-frame clones alone and is incomplete. The sample shows about 200,000 clones, approximately 61% of them seen only once. Germline V gene data show CDR1 as MNHEY and CDR2 as SVGAGI. This CDR3 comprises 14 residues. Trimming stripped 2 bases from V and 5 bases from J, with 12 bases between. A remark on this clone: Its antigen is undetermined.

Study observations and caveats: With patients, TCR sharing proved less clear than in mice, a difference possibly related to HLA.

The input for sequencing was CD4+ T cells sorted from blood, taken at week 0. The source of this sequence is a human donor with alopecia areata. The V call is TRBV6-5, the J call TRBJ2-5, with D tentatively TRBD2 (6 bases). As DNA, the CDR3 is TGTGCCAGCAGTTACGGCGGGGTCGAGGAGACCCAGTACTTC. This codes for CASSYGGVEETQYF.